This T cell receptor (beta chain) was found in a study of radiotherapy plus CTLA-4 blockade in lung cancer. This table comes from immunoSEQ multiplex PCR, and its TCRdb copy is limited to in-frame clones, with some not included. The sample consists of tens of thousands of clones, just over 75% of them appearing once. CDR3 length: 16 residues. With 2 bases clipped from V and 2 bases from J, the junction kept 6 bases outside the gene matches. Germline V CDR1 and CDR2: LGHNT, FRNRAP. Focal radiation plus CTLA-4 blockade with ipilimumab was given to patients with chemo-refractory metastatic non-small-cell lung cancer.

This chain links TRBV12-5 with TRBJ1-3; 7 nucleotides line up with TRBD1. The origin of this receptor is a human donor with non-small cell lung cancer who had a partial response to radiotherapy plus ipilimumab. Specimen: peripheral blood, collected from a patient treated with radiotherapy plus ipilimumab. CDR3 nucleotides: TGTGCTAGTGGTTTGACAGGGGTAAGGGCTGGAAACACCATATATTTT. It encodes CASGLTGVRAGNTIYF.